This T cell receptor beta chain was identified in a study of T-cell reconstitution after alpha-beta-depleted transplantation in children. Construction of the TCRbeta library involved unique molecular identifiers. TCRdb called the PCR reads again in MiXCR, with one record for every CDR3 protein. The sample shows about 540,000 distinct CDR3 sequences, approximately 16% of them seen only once. From germline, CDR1 is LGHNT and CDR2 FRNRAP. V trimming: 6 bases; J trimming: 1 base; junction bases outside the gene matches: 9. The CDR3 spans 19 residues. The chain recombines TRBV12-5 with TRBJ2-4; TRBD2 aligns across 16 bases. The receptor comes from a human donor who donated a stem cell graft to a child with acute lymphoblastic leukemia. The material sequenced was PBMCs from the stem cell graft donor, taken from the stem cell graft. CDR3 coding DNA: TGTGCTAGTGGAAGTCCGGGACTAGCGGGAGGGCCGGCCAAAAACATTCAGTACTTC. Its translation is CASGSPGLAGGPAKNIQYF.